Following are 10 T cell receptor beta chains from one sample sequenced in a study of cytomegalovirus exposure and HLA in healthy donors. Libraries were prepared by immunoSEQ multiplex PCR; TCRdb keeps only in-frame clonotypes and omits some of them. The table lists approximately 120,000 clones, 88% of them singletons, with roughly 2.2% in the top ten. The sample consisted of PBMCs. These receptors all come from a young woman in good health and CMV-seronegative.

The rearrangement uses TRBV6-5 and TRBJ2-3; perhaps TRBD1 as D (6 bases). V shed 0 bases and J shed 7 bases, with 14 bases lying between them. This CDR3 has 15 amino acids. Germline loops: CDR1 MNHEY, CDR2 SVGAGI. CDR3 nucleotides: TGTGCCAGCAGTTACTCGTCCACAGGGCACAATACGCAGTATTTT. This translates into CASSYSSTGHNTQYF.

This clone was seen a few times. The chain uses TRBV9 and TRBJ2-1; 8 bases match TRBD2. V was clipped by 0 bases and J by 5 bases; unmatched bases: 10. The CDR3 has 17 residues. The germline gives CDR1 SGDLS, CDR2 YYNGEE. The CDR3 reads CASSVVAPGLGDNEQFF. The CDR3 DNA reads TGTGCCAGCAGCGTAGTGGCCCCGGGACTAGGCGACAATGAGCAGTTCTTC.

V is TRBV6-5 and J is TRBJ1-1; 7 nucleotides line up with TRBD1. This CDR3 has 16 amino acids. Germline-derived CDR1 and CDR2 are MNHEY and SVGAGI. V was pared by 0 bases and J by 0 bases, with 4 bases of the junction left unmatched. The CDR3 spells CASSYSPTGMNTEAFF. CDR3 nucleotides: TGTGCCAGCAGTTACTCCCCGACAGGGATGAACACTGAAGCTTTCTTT.

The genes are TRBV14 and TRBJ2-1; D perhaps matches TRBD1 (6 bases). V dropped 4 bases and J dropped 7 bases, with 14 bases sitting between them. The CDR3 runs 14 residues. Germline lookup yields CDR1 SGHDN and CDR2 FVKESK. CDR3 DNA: TGTGCCAGCAGCCTAACCGGGACAAGGAATGAGCAGTTCTTC. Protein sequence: CASSLTGTRNEQFF.

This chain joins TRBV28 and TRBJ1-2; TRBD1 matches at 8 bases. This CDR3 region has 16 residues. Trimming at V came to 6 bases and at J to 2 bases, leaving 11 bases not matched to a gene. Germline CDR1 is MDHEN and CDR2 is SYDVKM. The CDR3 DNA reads TGTGCCAGCAGGTTGGAGGGACAGGCCAAAAACTATGGCTACACCTTC. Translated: CASRLEGQAKNYGYTF.

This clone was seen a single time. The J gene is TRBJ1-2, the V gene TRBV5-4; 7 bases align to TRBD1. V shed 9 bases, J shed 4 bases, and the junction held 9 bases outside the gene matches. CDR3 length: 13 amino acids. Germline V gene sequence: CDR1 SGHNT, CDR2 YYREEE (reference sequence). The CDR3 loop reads CAITIQGFYGYTF. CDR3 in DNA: TGTGCCATCACAATACAGGGGTTCTATGGCTACACCTTC.

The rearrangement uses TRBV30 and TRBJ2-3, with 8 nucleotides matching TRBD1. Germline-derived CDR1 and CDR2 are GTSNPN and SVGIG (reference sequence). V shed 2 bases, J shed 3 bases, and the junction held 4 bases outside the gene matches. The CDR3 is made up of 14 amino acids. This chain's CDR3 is CAWSRDRFTDTQYF. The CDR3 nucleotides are TGTGCCTGGAGTAGGGACAGGTTTACAGATACGCAGTATTTT. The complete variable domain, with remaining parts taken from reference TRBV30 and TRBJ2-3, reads SQTIHQWPATLVQPVGSPLSLECTVEGTSNPNLYWYRQAAGRGLQLLFYSVGIGQISSEVPQNLSASRPQDRQFILSSKKLLLSDSGFYLCAWSRDRFTDTQYFGPGTRLTVL.

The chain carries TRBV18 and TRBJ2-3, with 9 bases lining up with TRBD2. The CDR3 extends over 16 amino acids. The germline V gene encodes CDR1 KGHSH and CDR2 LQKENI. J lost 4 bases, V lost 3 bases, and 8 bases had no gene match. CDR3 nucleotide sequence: TGTGCCAGCTCACCTCGTGCGGGGGGGCCAGCAGATACGCAGTATTTT. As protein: CASSPRAGGPADTQYF.

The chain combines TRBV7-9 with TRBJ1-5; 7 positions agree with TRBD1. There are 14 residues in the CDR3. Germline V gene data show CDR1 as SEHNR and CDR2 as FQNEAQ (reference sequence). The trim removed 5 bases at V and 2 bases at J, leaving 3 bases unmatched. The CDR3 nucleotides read TGTGCCAGCAGCGGTGACAGGGGCAATCAGCCCCAGCATTTT. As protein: CASSGDRGNQPQHF.

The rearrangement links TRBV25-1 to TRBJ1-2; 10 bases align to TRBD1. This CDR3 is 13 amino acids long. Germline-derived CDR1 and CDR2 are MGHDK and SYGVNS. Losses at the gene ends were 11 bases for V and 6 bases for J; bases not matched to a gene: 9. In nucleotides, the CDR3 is TGTGCCTCAGGGACAGGGGTAGGTCATGGCTACACCTTC. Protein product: CASGTGVGHGYTF.